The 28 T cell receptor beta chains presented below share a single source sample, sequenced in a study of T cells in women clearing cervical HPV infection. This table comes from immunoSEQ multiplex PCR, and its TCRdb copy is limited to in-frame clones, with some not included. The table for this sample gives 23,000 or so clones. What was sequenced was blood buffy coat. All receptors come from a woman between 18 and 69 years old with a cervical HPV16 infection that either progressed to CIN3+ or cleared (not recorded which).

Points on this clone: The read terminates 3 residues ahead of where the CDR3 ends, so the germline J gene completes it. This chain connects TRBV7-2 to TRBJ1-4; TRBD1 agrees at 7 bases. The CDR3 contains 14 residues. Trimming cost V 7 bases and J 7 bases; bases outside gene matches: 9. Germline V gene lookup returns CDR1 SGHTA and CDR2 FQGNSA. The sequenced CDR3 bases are TGTGCCAGCAACCAGGGGGTTTCGGGTGAAAAA. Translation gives CASNQGVSGEK. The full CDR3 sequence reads CASNQGVSGEKLFF.

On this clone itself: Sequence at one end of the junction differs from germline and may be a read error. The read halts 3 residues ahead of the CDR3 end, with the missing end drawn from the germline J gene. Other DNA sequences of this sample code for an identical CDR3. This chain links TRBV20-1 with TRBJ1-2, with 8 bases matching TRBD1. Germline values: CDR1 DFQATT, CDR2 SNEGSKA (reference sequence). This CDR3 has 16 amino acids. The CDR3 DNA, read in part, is TGCAGTGCTAGAGCCGGGACAGGAAACGCTAACTATGGT. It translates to CSARAGTGNANYG. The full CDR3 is CSARAGTGNANYGYTF.

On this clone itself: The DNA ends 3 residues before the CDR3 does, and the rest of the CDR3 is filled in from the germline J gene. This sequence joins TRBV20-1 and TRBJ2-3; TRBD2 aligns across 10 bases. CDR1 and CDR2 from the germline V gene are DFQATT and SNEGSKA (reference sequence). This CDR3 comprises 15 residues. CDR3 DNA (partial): TGCAGTGCTAGTCTAGCGGGAGTGATCCAAGAGACG. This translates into CSASLAGVIQET. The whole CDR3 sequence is CSASLAGVIQETQYF.

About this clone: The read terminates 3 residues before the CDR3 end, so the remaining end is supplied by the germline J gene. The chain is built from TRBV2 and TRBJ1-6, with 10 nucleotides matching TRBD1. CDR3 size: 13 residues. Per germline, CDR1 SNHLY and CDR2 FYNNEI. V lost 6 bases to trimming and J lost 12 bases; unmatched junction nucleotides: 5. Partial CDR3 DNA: TGTGCCAGCAGCGACGGACAGGGGGTACCC. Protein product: CASSDGQGVP. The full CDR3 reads CASSDGQGVPLHF.

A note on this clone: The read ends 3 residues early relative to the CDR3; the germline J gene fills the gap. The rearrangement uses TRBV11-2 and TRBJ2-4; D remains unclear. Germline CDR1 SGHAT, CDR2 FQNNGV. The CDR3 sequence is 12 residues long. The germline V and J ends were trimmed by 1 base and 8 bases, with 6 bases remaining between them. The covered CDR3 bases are TGTGCCAGCAGCTTAGGGCTGCACATT. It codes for CASSLGLHI. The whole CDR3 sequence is CASSLGLHIQYF. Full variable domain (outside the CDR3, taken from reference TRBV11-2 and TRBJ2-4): EAGVAQSPRYKIIEKRQSVAFWCNPISGHATLYWYQQILGQGPKLLIQFQNNGVVDDSQLPKDRFSAERLKGVDSTLKIQPAKLEDSAVYLCASSLGLHIQYFGAGTRLSVL.

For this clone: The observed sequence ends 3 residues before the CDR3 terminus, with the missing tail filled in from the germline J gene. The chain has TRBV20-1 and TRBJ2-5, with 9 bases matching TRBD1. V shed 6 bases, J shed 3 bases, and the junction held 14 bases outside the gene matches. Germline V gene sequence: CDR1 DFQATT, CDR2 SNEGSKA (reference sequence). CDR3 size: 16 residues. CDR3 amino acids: CSAPRNRGLGEETQYF. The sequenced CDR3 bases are TGCAGTGCCCCCCGGAACAGGGGGCTGGGAGAAGAGACC.

CDR3 DNA (partial): TGTGCCAGCAGCTTCGACTCTTATTCCTACGAG. This translates into CASSFDSYSYE. The CDR3 in its entirety is CASSFDSYSYEQYF. The chain links TRBV11-2 to TRBJ2-7; no reliable D call. The CDR3 end lies 3 residues beyond the end of the read and is filled in from the germline J gene. The CDR3 contains 14 residues. Germline values: CDR1 SGHAT, CDR2 FQNNGV. The V gene lost 3 bases and the J gene lost 1 base, with 10 bases spanning the gap.

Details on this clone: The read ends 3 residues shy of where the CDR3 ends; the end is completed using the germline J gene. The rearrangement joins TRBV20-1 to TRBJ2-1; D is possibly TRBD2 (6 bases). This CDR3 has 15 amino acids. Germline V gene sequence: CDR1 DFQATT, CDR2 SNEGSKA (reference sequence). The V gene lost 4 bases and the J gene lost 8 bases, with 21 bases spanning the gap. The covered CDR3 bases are TGCAGTGCTACCCCGGGGGTTACAACTATCGATGAG. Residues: CSATPGVTTIDE. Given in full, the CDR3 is CSATPGVTTIDEQFF.

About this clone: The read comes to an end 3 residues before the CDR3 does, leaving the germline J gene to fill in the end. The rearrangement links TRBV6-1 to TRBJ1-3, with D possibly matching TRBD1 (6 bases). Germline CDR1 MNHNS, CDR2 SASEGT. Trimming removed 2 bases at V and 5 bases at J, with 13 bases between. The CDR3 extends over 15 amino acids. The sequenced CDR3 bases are TGTGCCAGCAGTGAACGGTCGGGACACAGAAACACC. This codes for CASSERSGHRNT. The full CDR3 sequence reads CASSERSGHRNTIYF.

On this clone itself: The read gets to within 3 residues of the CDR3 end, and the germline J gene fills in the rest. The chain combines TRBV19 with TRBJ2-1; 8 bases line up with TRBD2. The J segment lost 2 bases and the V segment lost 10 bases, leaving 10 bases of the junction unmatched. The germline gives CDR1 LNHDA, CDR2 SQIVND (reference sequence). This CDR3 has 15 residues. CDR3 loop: CATYNREGPYNEQFF. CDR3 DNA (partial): TGTGCCACCTACAACCGGGAGGGGCCCTACAATGAG.

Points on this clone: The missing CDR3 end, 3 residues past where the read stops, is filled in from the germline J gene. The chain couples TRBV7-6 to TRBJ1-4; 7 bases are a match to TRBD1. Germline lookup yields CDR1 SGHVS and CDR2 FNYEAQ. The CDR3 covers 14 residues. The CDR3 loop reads CASSLDRPNSPLFF. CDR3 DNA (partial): TGTGCCAGCAGCTTGGACAGGCCGAATTCACCA. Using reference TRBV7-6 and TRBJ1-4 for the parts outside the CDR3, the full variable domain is GAGVSQSPRYKVTKRGQDVALRCDPISGHVSLYWYRQALGQGPEFLTYFNYEAQQDKSGLPNDRFSAERPEGSISTLTIQRTEQRDSAMYRCASSLDRPNSPLFFGSGTQLSVL.

The part of the CDR3 DNA that was read is TGTGCCAGCAGCCATTTGAGGCCGCAAGAGACC. Protein sequence: CASSHLRPQET. The full CDR3 protein reads CASSHLRPQETQYF. The chain links TRBV7-9 to TRBJ2-5; D gene unclear. Read coverage stops 3 residues before the CDR3 terminus; the germline J gene supplies the remainder. Germline values: CDR1 SEHNR, CDR2 FQNEAQ (reference sequence). The CDR3 is 14 residues long. V gave up 5 bases and J gave up 2 bases, with 12 bases separating them.

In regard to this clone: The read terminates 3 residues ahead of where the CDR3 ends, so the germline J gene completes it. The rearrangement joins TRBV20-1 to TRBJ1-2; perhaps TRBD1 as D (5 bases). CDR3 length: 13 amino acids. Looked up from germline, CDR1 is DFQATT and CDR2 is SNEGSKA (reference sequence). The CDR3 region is CSAIDGGAGGYTF. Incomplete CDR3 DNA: TGCAGTGCTATTGATGGCGGCGCAGGGGGC.

CDR3 residues: CASSHLREYEQYF. Incomplete CDR3 DNA: TGTGCCAGCTCACACCTCAGGGAATACGAG. The J gene is TRBJ2-7, the V gene TRBV18; the D gene is possibly TRBD1 (5 bases). Sequencing ends 3 residues short of the CDR3 end; the germline J gene provides the rest. Germline assignment: CDR1 KGHSH and CDR2 LQKENI. The ends were cut back, 4 bases at V and 4 bases at J, with 11 bases in the middle. The CDR3 spans 13 residues.

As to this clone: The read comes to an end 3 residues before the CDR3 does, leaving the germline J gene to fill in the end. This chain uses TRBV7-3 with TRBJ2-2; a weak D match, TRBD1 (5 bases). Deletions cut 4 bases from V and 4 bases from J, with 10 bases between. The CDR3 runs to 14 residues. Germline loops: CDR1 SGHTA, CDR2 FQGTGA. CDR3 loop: CASSSGAGTGELFF. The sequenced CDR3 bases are TGTGCCAGCAGCTCTGGGGCTGGCACCGGGGAG.

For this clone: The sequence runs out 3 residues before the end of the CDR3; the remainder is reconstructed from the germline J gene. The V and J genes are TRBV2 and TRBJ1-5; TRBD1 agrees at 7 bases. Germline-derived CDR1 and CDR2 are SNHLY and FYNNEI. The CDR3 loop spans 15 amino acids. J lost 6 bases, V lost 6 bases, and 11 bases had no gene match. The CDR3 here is CASRATGDWLQPQHF. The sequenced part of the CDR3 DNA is TGTGCCAGCAGGGCCACAGGGGATTGGCTTCAGCCC.

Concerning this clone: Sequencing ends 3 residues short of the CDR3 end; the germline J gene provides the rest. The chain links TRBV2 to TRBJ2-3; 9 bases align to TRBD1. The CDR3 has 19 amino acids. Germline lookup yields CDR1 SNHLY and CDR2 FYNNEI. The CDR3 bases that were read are TGTGCCAGCAGGGCCGGGACAGGGATTGAGCGGGCCACCCAAGAGACG. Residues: CASRAGTGIERATQET. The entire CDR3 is CASRAGTGIERATQETQYF.

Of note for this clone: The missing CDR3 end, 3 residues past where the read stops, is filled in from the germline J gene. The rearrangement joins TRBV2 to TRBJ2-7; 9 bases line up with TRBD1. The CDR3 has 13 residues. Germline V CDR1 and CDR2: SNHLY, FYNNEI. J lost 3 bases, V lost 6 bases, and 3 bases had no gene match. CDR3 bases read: TGTGCCAGCAGGAGGGGACAGGGCTACGAG. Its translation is CASRRGQGYE. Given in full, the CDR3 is CASRRGQGYEQYF.

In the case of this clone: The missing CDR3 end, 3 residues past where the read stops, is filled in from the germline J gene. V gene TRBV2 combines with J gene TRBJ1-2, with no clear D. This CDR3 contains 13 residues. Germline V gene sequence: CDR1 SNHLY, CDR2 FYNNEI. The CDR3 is CASSEALFYDYTF. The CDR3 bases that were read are TGTGCCAGCAGTGAAGCGCTATTCTACGAC.

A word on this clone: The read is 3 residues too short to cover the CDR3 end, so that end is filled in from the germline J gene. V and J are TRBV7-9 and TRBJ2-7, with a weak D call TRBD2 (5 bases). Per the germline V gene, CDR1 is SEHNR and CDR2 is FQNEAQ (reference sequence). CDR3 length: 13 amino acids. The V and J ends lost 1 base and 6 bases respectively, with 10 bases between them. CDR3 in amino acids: CASSLGAGREQYF. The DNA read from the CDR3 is TGTGCCAGCAGCTTAGGGGCGGGTCGCGAG.

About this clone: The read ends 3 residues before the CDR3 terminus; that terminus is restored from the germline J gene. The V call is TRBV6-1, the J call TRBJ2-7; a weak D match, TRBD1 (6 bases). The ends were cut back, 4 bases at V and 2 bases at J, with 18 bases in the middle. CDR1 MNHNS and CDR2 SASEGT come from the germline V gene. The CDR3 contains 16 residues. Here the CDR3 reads CASSVMGTPKPYEQYF. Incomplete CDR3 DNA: TGTGCCAGCAGTGTAATGGGGACACCAAAACCCTACGAG.

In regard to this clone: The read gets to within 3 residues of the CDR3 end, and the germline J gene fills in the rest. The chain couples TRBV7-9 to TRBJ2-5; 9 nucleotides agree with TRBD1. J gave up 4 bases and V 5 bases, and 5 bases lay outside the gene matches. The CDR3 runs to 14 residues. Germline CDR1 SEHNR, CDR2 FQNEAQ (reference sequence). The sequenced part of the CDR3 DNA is TGTGCCAGCAGCGAGGGACAGGGCGTAGAGACC. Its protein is CASSEGQGVET. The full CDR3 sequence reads CASSEGQGVETQYF.

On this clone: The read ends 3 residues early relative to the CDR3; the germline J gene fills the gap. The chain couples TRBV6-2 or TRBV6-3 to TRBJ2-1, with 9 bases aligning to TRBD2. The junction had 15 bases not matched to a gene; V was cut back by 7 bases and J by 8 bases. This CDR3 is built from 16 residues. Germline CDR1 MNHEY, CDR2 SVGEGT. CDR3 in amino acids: CASKEREERVGDEQFF. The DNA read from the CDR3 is TGTGCCAGCAAGGAGCGGGAGGAGAGGGTCGGAGATGAG.

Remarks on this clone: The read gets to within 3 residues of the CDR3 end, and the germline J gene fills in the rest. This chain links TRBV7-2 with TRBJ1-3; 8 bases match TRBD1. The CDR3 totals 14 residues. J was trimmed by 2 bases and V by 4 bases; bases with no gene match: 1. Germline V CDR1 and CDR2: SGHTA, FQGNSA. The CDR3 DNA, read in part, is TGTGCCAGCAGCTCGACAGGGGCTGGAAACACC. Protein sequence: CASSSTGAGNT. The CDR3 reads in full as CASSSTGAGNTIYF. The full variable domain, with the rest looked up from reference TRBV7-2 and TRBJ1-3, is GAGVSQSPSNKVTEKGKDVELRCDPISGHTALYWYRQSLGQGLEFLIYFQGNSAPDKSGLPSDRFSAERTGGSVSTLTIQRTQQEDSAVYLCASSSTGAGNTIYFGEGSWLTVV.

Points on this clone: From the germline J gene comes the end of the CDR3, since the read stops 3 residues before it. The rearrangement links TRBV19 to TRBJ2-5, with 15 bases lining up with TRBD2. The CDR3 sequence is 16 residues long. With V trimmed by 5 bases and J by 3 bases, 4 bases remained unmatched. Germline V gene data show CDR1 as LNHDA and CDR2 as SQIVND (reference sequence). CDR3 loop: CASSPGLAGGKETQYF. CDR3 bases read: TGTGCCAGTAGTCCCGGACTAGCGGGAGGGAAAGAGACC.

The CDR3 reads CASSPGQGTGELFF. The DNA read from the CDR3 is TGCGCCAGCAGCCCAGGACAGGGCACCGGGGAG. The chain combines TRBV5-1 with TRBJ2-2; 8 nucleotides match TRBD1. The read terminates 3 residues before the CDR3 end, so the remaining end is supplied by the germline J gene. This CDR3 is 14 amino acids long. Trimming removed 4 bases from V and 4 bases from J; junction bases left unmatched: 3. The germline V gene encodes CDR1 SGHRS and CDR2 YFSETQ.

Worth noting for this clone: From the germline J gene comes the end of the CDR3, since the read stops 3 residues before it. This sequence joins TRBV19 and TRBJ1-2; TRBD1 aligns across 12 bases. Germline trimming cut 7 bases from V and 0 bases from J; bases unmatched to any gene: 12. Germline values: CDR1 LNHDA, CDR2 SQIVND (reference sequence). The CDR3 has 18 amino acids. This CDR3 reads CASTYTPGQGAANYGYTF. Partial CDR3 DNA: TGTGCCAGTACCTACACGCCGGGACAGGGGGCAGCTAACTATGGC. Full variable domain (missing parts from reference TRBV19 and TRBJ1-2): DGGITQSPKYLFRKEGQNVTLSCEQNLNHDAMYWYRQDPGQGLRLIYYSQIVNDFQKGDIAEGYSVSREKKESFPLTVTSAQKNPTAFYLCASTYTPGQGAANYGYTFGSGTRLTVV.

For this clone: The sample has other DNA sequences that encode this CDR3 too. CDR3 amino acids: CSVEGQVHEQYF. The part of the CDR3 DNA that was read is TGCAGCGTTGAAGGGCAGGTCCACGAG. The chain carries TRBV29-1 and TRBJ2-7; D call uncertain. The CDR3 is cut off 3 residues early in the read; its end comes from the germline J gene. Germline CDR1 and CDR2: SQVTM and ANQGSEA. The CDR3 is 12 amino acids. V dropped 1 base and J dropped 5 bases, with 9 bases sitting between them.